The entry that follows covers one TCR beta chain sequence. Patients got 3 mg/kg IV nivolumab weeks 1, 4, 7, 10, then biweekly through week 26. The entry originates in a study of ipilimumab plus nivolumab after autologous stem cell transplantation. Study-wide context: Median doses per patient: four or five ipilimumab, 8 or 9 nivolumab.

In germline, CDR1 is SGHAT, CDR2 FQNNGV. V was trimmed by 0 bases and J by 2 bases, leaving 14 bases between them. The CDR3 is 16 amino acids. TCRdb keeps only in-frame clones here, not all; method: immunoSEQ multiplex PCR. The table has fewer than 95,000 clones, about 83% seen once. This receptor was taken from a male donor with diffuse large B-cell lymphoma. Here the sequenced sample was PBMCs, taken in a trial of ipilimumab plus nivolumab as post-transplant consolidation. The chain is built from TRBV11-2 and TRBJ2-7, with D tentatively TRBD1 (5 bases). DNA for the CDR3: TGTGCCAGCAGCTTAGATACGAGGAGCAGGGCCTACGAGCAGTACTTC. Its protein product is CASSLDTRSRAYEQYF. Combining the CDR3 with reference TRBV11-2 and TRBJ2-7 gives the whole variable domain EAGVAQSPRYKIIEKRQSVAFWCNPISGHATLYWYQQILGQGPKLLIQFQNNGVVDDSQLPKDRFSAERLKGVDSTLKIQPAKLEDSAVYLCASSLDTRSRAYEQYFGPGTRLTVT.